This T cell receptor beta chain was observed in a study of Ad26.COV2.S vaccination and SARS-CoV-2 variants. The CDR3 has 12 amino acids. Trimming left V 5 bases short and J 5 bases short, with 6 bases between. CDR1 is MDHEN and CDR2 is SYDVKM in the germline V gene. Treatment in this sample: 19 received Ad26.COV2.S at low or high dose, single or two shots; roughly five received placebo; per-sample allocation not given. Sampling took place 63 days after the first vaccine or placebo injection. An adult donor aged 18-55 years was enrolled in Boston. The data were produced by immunoSEQ multiplex PCR, yet TCRdb's version contains in-frame clones alone and is incomplete. The sample lists around 500,000 clones, 80% to 90% seen once, with about 1.5% in the top ten.

This TCR was sampled from a person aged 18-60 years who received the Ad26.COV2.S COVID-19 vaccine or a placebo. The sequences come from peripheral blood, collected in a trial of Ad26.COV2.S vaccine versus placebo. V and J are TRBV28 and TRBJ2-2; D not resolved. Here the CDR3 reads CASSDLTGELFF. CDR3 bases: TGTGCCAGCAGTGACTTAACCGGGGAGCTGTTTTTT.